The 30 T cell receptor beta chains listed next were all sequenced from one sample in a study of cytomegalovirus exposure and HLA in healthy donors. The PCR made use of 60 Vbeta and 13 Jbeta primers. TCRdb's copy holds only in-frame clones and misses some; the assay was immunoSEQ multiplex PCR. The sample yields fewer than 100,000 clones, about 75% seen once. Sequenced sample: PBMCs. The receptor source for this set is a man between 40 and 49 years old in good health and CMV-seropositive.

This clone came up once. Here the CDR3 reads CASSQQGSYEQYF. DNA of the CDR3: TGTGCCAGCAGCCAACAGGGCTCCTACGAGCAGTACTTC. The chain carries TRBV4-2 and TRBJ2-7; D is perhaps TRBD1 (5 bases). Germline CDR1 and CDR2: LGHNA and YNFKEQ. V was pared by 2 bases and J by 0 bases, with 5 bases between. The CDR3 extends over 13 amino acids.

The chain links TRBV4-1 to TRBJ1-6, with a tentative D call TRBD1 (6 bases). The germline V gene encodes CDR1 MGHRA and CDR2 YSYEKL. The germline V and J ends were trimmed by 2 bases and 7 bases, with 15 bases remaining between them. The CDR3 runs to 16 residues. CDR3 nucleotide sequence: TGCGCCAGCAGCCAACTCACAGGGTCGCGAAATTCACCCCTCCACTTT. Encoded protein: CASSQLTGSRNSPLHF.

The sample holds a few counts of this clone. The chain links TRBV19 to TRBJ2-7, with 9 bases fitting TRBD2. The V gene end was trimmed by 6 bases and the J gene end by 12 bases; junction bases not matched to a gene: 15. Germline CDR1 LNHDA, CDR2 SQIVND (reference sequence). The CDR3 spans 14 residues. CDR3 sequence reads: CASRQTGTGTSLYF. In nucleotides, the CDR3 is TGTGCCAGTAGACAGACGGGGACCGGGACTAGCCTGTACTTC.

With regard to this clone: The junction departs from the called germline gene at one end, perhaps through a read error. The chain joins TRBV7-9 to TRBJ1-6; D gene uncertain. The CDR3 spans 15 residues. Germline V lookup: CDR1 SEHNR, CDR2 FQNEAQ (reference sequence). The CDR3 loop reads CANSSLQKRNSPLHF. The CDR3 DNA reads TGTGCCAACAGCTCCTTACAGAAGAGAAATTCACCCCTCCACTTT.

The CDR3 spells CASSFGTDSYEQYF. As DNA, the CDR3 is TGTGCCAGCAGCTTCGGGACGGACAGTTACGAGCAGTACTTC. The V gene is TRBV5-8, the J gene TRBJ2-7, with D possibly being TRBD1 (6 bases). Germline assignment: CDR1 SGHTS and CDR2 YDEGEE. The CDR3 extends over 14 amino acids. Trimming took off 2 bases at V and 4 bases at J, with 13 bases between the two ends. The full variable domain, completed using reference TRBV5-8 and TRBJ2-7, is EAGVTQSPTHLIKTRGQQATLRCSPISGHTSVYWYQQALGLGLQFLLWYDEGEERNRGNFPPRFSGRQFPNYSSELNVNALELEDSALYLCASSFGTDSYEQYFGPGTRLTVT.

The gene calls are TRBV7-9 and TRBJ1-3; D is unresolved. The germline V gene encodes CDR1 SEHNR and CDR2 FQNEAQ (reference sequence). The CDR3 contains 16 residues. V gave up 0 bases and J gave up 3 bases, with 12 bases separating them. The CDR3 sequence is CASSLAGRARGNTIYF. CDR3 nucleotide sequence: TGTGCCAGCAGCTTAGCTGGGCGCGCTCGTGGAAACACCATATATTTT.

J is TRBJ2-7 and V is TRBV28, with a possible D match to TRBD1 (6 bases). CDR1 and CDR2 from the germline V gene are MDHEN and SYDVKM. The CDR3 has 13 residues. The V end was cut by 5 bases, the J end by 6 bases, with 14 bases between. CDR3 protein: CASSIQGKGEQYF. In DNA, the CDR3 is TGTGCCAGCAGTATACAGGGCAAAGGCGAGCAGTACTTC.

The CDR3 bases are TGTGCCAGCAGCCAAGGGGGAGCTGGGACTAGCGGGGGGCACAGCACAGATACGCAGTATTTT. Protein: CASSQGGAGTSGGHSTDTQYF. The V and J genes are TRBV4-2 and TRBJ2-3, with TRBD2 identical over 15 bases. Trimming at V came to 1 base and at J to 0 bases, leaving 11 bases not matched to a gene. Germline lookup yields CDR1 LGHNA and CDR2 YNFKEQ. This CDR3 has 21 amino acids.

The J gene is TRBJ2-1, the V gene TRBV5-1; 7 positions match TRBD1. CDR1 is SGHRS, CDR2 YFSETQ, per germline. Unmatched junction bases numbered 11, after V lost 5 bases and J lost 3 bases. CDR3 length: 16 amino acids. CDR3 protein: CASRTRDSDYYNEQFF. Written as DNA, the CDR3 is TGCGCCAGCAGAACCCGGGACAGTGATTACTACAATGAGCAGTTCTTC.

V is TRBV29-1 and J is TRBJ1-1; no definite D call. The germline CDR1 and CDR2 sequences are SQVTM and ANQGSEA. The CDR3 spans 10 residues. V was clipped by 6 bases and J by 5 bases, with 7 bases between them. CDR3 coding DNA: TGCAGCGTGAGAGTTACTGAAGCTTTCTTT. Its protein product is CSVRVTEAFF. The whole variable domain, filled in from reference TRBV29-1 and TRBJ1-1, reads SAVISQKPSRDICQRGTSLTIQCQVDSQVTMMFWYRQQPGQSLTLIATANQGSEATYESGFVIDKFPISRPNLTFSTLTVSNMSPEDSSIYLCSVRVTEAFFGQGTRLTVV.

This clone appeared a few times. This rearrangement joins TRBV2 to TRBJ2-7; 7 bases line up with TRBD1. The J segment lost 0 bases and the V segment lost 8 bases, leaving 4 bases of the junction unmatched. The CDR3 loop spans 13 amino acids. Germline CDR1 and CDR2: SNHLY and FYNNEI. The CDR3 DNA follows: TGTGCCAGCTCCCGGGACAGCTCCTACGAGCAGTACTTC. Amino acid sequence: CASSRDSSYEQYF.

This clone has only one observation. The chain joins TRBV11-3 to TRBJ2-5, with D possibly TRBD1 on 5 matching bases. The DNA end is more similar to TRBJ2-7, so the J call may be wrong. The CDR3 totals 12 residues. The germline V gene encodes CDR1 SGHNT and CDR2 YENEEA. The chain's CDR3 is CASSWGFDEQYF. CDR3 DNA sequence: TGTGCCAGCAGCTGGGGCTTTGACGAGCAGTACTTC.

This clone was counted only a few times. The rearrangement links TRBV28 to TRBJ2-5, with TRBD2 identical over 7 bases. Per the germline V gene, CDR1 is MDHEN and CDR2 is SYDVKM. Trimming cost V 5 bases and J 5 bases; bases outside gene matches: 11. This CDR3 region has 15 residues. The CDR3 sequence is CASSELGLYGETQYF. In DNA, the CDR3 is TGTGCCAGCAGTGAACTGGGACTATACGGGGAGACCCAGTACTTC.

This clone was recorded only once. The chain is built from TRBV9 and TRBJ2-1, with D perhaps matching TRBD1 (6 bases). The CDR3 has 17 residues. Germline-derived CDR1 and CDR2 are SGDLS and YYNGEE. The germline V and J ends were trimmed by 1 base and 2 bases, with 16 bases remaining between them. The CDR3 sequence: CASSVTGQPPPYNEQFF. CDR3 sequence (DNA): TGTGCCAGCAGCGTAACAGGACAGCCTCCACCCTACAATGAGCAGTTCTTC.

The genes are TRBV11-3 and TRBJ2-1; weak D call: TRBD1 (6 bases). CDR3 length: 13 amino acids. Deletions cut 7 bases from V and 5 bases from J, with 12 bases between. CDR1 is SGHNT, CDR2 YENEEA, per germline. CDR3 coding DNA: TGTGCCAGCAAAGGGCAGGGGAACAATGAGCAGTTCTTC. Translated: CASKGQGNNEQFF.

The CDR3 bases are TGTGCCAGCAGTTCATCAGGGGAAAGAATTGCTTATGGCTACACCTTC. Translating gives CASSSSGERIAYGYTF. The rearrangement links TRBV6-5 to TRBJ1-2; weak D call: TRBD1 (6 bases). The CDR3 has 16 amino acids. V was trimmed by 4 bases and J by 5 bases, leaving 20 bases between them. CDR1 MNHEY and CDR2 SVGAGI come from the germline V gene.

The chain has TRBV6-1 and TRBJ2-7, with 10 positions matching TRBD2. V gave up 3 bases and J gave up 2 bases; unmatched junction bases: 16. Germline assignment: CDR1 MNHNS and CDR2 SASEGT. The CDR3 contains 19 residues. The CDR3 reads CASSDFEGLAGASPYEQYF. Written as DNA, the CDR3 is TGTGCCAGCAGTGACTTCGAGGGTCTAGCGGGAGCCTCGCCCTACGAGCAGTACTTC.

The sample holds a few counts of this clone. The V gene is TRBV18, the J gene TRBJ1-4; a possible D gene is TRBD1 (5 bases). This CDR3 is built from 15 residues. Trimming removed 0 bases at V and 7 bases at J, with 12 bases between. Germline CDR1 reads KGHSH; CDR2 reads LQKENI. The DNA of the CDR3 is TGTGCCAGCTCACCACCCTCGACAAGGGGTGAAAAACTGTTTTTT. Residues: CASSPPSTRGEKLFF.

The CDR3 DNA sequence: TGCGCCAGCAGCCAAGATCGCGGGACGACAGATACGCAGTATTTT. This codes for CASSQDRGTTDTQYF. The chain links TRBV4-3 to TRBJ2-3; possible D gene TRBD2, 6 bases. V was cut by 0 bases and J by 3 bases, with 10 bases left in between. Per the germline V gene, CDR1 is LGHNA and CDR2 is YSLEER. This CDR3 has 15 residues.

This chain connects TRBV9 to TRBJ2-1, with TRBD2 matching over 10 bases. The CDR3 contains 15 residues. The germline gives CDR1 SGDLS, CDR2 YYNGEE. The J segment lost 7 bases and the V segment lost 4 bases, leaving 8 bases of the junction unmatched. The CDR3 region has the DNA TGTGCCAGCAGCCCCCAGGCTAGCGGGGGAAATGAGCAGTTCTTC. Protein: CASSPQASGGNEQFF.

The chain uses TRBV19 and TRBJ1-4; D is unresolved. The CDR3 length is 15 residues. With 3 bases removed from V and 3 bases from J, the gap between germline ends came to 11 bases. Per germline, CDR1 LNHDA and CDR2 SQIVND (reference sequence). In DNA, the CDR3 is TGTGCCAGTAGTATGTTGTCAGGCCCTAATGAAAAACTGTTTTTT. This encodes CASSMLSGPNEKLFF.

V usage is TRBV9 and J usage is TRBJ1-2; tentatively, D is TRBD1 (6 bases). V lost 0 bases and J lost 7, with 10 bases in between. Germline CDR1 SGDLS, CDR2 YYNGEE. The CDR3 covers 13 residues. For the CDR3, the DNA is TGTGCCAGCAGCGTAGAAGGGGGATCTGGCTACACCTTC. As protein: CASSVEGGSGYTF.

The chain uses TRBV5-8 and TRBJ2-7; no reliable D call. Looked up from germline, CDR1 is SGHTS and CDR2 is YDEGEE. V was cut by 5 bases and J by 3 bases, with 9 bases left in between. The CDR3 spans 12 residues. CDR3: CASRRGNYEQYF. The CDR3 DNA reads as TGTGCCAGCAGGAGAGGTAACTACGAGCAGTACTTC.

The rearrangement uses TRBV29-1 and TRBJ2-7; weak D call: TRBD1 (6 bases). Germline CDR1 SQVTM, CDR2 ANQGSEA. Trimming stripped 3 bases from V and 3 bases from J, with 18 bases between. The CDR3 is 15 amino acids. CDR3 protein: CSVDPPDRGDYEQYF. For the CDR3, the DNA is TGCAGCGTTGACCCCCCGGACAGAGGGGACTACGAGCAGTACTTC.

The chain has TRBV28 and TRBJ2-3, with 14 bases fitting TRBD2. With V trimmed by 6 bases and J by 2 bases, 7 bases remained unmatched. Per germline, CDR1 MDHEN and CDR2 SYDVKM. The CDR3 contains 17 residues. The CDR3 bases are TGTGCCAGCAGCACCAGGACTAGCGGGAGGTTCACAGATACGCAGTATTTT. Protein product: CASSTRTSGRFTDTQYF.

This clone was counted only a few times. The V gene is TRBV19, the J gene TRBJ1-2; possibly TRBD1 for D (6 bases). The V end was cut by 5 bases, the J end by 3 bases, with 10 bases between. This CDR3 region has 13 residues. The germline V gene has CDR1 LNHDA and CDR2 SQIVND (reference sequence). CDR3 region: CASSLGADYGYTF. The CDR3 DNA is TGTGCCAGTAGTTTGGGGGCTGACTATGGCTACACCTTC.

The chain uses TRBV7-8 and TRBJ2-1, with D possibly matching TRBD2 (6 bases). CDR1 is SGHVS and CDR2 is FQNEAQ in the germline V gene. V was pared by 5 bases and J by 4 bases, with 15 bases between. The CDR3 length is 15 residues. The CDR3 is CASSPGRGLYNEQFF. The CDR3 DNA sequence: TGTGCCAGCAGCCCGGGAAGGGGACTTTACAATGAGCAGTTCTTC.

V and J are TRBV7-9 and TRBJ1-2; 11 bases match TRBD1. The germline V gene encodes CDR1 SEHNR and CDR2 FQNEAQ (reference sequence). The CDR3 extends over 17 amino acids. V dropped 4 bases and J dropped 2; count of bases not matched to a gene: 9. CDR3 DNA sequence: TGTGCCAGCAGCTGGACTTCCCGGGACAGGGGGAACTATGGCTACACCTTC. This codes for CASSWTSRDRGNYGYTF.

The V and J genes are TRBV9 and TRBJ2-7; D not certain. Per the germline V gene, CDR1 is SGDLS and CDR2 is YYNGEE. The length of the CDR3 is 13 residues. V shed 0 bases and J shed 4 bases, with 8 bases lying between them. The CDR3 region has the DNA TGTGCCAGCAGCGTAGGAGTCGGGTACGAGCAGTACTTC. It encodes CASSVGVGYEQYF.

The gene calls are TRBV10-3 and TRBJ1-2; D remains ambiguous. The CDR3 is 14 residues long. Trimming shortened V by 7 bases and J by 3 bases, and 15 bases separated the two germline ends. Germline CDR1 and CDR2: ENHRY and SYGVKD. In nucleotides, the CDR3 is TGTGCCATCACCCCGGCCCCCGAGGACTATGGCTACACCTTC. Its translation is CAITPAPEDYGYTF.